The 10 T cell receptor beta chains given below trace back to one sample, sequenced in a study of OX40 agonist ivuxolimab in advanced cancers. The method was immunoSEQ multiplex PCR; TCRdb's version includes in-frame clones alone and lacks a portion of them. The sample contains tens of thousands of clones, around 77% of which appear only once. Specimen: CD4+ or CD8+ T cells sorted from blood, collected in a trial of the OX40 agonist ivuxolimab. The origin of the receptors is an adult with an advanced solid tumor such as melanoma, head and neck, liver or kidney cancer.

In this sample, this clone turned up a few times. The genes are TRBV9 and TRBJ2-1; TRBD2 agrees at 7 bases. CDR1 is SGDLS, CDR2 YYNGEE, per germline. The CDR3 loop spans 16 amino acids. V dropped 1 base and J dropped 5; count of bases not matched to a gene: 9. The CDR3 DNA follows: TGTGCCAGCAGCGTATTAGGGCTAGCGGCAGACAATGAGCAGTTCTTC. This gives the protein CASSVLGLAADNEQFF.

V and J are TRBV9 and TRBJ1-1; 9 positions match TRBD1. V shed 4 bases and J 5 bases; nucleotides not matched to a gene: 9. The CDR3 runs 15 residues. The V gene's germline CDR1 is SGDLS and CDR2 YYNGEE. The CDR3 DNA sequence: TGTGCCAGCAGCAAGACCGGGACAGGGATGACTGAAGCTTTCTTT. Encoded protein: CASSKTGTGMTEAFF.

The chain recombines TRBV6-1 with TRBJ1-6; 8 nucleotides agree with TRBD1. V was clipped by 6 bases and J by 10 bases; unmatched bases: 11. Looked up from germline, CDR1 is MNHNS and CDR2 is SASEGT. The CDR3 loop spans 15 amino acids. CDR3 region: CASRHTGGSGSPLHF. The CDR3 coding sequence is TGTGCCAGCAGGCACACAGGGGGGTCGGGATCACCCCTCCACTTT.

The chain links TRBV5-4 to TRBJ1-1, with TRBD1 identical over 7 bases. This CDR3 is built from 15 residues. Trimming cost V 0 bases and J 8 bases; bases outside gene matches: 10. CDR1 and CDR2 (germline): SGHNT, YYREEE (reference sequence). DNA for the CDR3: TGTGCCAGCAGCTTGGGGGGGACAGTCCCCATGGAAGCTTTCTTT. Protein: CASSLGGTVPMEAFF.

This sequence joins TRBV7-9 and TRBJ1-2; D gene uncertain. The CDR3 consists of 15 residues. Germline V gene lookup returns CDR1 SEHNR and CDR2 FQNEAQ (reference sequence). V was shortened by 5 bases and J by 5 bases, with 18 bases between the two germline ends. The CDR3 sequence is CASSGDLDIGYGYTF. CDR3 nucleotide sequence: TGTGCCAGCAGCGGGGATTTGGATATCGGATATGGCTACACCTTC.

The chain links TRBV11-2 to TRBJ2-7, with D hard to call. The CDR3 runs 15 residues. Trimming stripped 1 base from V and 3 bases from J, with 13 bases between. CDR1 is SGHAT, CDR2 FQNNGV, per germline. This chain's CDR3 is CASSLAFGVIYEQYF. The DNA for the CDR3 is TGTGCCAGCAGCTTAGCCTTTGGGGTGATCTACGAGCAGTACTTC.

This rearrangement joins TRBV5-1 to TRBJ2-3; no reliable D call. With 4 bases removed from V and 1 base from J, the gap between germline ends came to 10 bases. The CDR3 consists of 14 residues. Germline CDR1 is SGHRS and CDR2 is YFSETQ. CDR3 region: CASSRLRGTDTQYF. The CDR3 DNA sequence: TGCGCCAGCAGCCGATTACGGGGCACAGATACGCAGTATTTT.

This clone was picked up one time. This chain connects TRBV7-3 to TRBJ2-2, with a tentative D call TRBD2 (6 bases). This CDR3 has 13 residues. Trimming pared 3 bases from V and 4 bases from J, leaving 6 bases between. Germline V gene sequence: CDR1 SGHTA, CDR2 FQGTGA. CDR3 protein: CASSFGGTGELFF. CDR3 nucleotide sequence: TGTGCCAGCAGCTTCGGGGGCACCGGGGAGCTGTTTTTT.

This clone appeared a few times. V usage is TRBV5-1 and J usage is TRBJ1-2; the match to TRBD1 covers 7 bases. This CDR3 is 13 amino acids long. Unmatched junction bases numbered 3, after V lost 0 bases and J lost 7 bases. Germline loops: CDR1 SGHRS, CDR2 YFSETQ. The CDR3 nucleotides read TGCGCCAGCAGCTTGGAGGGGGCCGTTGGCTACACCTTC. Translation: CASSLEGAVGYTF.

The CDR3 coding sequence is TGCAGCGTGCGACAGGGCAGCAATCAGCCCCAGCATTTT. It encodes CSVRQGSNQPQHF. This sequence joins TRBV29-1 and TRBJ1-5; 7 positions agree with TRBD1. The V gene's germline CDR1 is SQVTM and CDR2 ANQGSEA. Trimming at V came to 6 bases and at J to 1 base, leaving 3 bases not matched to a gene. CDR3 length equals 13 residues.